The table lists the clone carrying this TCR beta chain with a few counts. TCRdb re-called the 5' RACE reads with MiXCR, one entry per CDR3 protein. Among roughly 250,000 distinct CDR3 sequences listed, 6% to 8.5% were seen once. V lost 2 bases to trimming and J lost 4 bases, with 10 bases between them. There are 14 residues in the CDR3. The germline CDR1 and CDR2 sequences are SGDLS and YYNGEE. The data were obtained in a study of identical twins. The sample also formed part of further work on yellow fever vaccine responses in identical twins.

The rearrangement links TRBV9 to TRBJ1-3, with a tentative D call TRBD1 (5 bases). The receptor was derived from a woman younger than 35 in good health. Sequencing was carried out using CD8+ T cells sorted from blood. CDR3 sequence: CASSVEGAGNTIYF. The CDR3 nucleotides read TGTGCCAGCAGCGTCGAAGGGGCGGGAAACACCATATATTTT. Supplemented by reference TRBV9 and TRBJ1-3, the full variable domain reads DSGVTQTPKHLITATGQRVTLRCSPRSGDLSVYWYQQSLDQGLQFLIQYYNGEERAKGNILERFSAQQFPDLHSELNLSSLELGDSALYFCASSVEGAGNTIYFGEGSWLTVV.